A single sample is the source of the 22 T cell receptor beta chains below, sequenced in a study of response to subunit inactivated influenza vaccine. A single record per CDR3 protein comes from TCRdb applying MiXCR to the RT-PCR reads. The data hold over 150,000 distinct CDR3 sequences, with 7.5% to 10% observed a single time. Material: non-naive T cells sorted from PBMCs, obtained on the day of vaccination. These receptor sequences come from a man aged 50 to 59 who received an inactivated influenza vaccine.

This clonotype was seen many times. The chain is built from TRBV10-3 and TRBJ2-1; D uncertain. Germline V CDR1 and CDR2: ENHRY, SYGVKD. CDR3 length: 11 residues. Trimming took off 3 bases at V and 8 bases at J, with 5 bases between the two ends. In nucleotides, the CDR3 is TGTGCCATCAGTGACCTCTATGAGCAGTTCTTC. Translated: CAISDLYEQFF.

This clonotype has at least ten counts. The CDR3 region is CSATRRGVDYGYTF. The CDR3 DNA reads as TGCAGTGCCACAAGGAGGGGGGTAGACTATGGCTACACCTTC. V gene TRBV20-1 combines with J gene TRBJ1-2; D perhaps matches TRBD1 (6 bases). V was shortened by 6 bases and J by 3 bases, with 17 bases between the two germline ends. This CDR3 contains 14 residues. Germline V gene lookup returns CDR1 DFQATT and CDR2 SNEGSKA (reference sequence).

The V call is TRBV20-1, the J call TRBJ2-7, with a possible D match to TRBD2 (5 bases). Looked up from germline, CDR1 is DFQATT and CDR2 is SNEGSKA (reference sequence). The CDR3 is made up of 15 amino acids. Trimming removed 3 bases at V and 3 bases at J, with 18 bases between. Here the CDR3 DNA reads TGCAGTGCTAGCCCACGGGATCTCGGAGGCTACGAGCAGTACTTC. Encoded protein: CSASPRDLGGYEQYF.

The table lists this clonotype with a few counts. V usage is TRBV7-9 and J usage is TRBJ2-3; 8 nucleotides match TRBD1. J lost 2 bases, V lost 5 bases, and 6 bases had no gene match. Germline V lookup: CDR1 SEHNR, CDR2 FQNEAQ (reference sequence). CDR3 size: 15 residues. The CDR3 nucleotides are TGTGCCAGCAGCGTACAGGGGGGTCTCACAGATACGCAGTATTTT. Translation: CASSVQGGLTDTQYF.

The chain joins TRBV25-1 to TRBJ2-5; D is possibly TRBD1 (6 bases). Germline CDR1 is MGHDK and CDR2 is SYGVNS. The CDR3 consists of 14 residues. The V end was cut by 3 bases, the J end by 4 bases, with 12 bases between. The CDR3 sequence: CASSESDSRETQYF. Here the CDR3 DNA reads TGTGCCAGCAGTGAGTCGGACAGCCGAGAGACCCAGTACTTC.

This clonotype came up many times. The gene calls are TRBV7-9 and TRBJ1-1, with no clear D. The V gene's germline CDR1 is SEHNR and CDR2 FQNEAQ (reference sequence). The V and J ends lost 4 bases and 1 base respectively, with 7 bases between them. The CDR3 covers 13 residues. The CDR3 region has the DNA TGTGCCAGCAGCTCCGGAGAGAACACTGAAGCTTTCTTT. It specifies CASSSGENTEAFF.

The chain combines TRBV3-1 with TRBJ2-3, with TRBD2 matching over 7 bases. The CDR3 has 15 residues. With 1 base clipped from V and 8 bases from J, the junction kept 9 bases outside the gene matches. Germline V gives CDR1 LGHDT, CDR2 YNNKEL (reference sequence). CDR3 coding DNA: TGTGCCAGCAGCCAAGTGGGAGGGGTCCAGGTTACGCAGTATTTT. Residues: CASSQVGGVQVTQYF.

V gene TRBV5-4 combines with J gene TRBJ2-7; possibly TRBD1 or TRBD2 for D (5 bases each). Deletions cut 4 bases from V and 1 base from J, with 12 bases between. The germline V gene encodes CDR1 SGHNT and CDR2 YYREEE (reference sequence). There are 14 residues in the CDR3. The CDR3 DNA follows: TGTGCCAGCAGCCTCGGGACGGTATCCTACGAGCAGTACTTC. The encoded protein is CASSLGTVSYEQYF.

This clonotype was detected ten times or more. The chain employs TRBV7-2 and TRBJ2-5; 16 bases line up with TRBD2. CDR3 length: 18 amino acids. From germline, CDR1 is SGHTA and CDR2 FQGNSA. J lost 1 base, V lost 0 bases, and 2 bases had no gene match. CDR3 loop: CASSLAGTSGGAQETQYF. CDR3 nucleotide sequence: TGTGCCAGCAGCTTAGCCGGGACTAGCGGGGGGGCCCAAGAGACCCAGTACTTC.

The CDR3 protein is CASSPGRAPYNEQFF. As DNA, the CDR3 is TGCGCCAGCAGCCCTGGGAGGGCCCCCTACAATGAGCAGTTCTTC. The chain combines TRBV4-3 with TRBJ2-1, with TRBD2 identical over 7 bases. The CDR3 extends over 15 amino acids. From germline, CDR1 is LGHNA and CDR2 YSLEER. The V and J ends lost 4 bases and 2 bases, in that order; junction bases with no gene match: 5.

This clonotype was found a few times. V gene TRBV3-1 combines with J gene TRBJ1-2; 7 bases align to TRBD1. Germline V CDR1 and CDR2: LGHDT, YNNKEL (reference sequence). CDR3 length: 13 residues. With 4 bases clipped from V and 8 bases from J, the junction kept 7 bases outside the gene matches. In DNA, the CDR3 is TGTGCCAGCAGCCCCACTGACAGGGTAGGCTACACCTTC. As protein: CASSPTDRVGYTF.

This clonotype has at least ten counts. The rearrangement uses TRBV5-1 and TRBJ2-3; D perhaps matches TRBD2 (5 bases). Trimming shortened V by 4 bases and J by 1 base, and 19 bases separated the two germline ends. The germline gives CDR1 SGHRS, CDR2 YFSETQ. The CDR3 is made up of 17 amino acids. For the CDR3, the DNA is TGCGCCAGCAGCGCTTTGATTCGCGCGGGCGGCACAGATACGCAGTATTTT. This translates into CASSALIRAGGTDTQYF. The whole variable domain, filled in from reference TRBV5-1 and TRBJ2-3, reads KAGVTQTPRYLIKTRGQQVTLSCSPISGHRSVSWYQQTPGQGLQFLFEYFSETQRNKGNFPGRFSGRQFSNSRSEMNVSTLELGDSALYLCASSALIRAGGTDTQYFGPGTRLTVL.

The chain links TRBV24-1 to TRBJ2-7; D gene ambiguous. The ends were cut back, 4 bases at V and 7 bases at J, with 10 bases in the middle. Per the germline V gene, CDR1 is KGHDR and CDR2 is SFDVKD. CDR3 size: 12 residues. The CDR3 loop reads CATSELGWEQYF. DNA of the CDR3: TGTGCCACCAGTGAATTGGGGTGGGAGCAGTACTTC.

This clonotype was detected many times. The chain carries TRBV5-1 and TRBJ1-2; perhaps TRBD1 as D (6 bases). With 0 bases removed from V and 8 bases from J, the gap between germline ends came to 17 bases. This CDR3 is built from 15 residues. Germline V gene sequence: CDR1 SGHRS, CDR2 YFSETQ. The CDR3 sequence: CASSLAAGTTGGYTF. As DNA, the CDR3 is TGCGCCAGCAGCTTGGCCGCAGGTACCACAGGGGGCTACACCTTC. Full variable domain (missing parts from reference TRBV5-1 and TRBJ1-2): KAGVTQTPRYLIKTRGQQVTLSCSPISGHRSVSWYQQTPGQGLQFLFEYFSETQRNKGNFPGRFSGRQFSNSRSEMNVSTLELGDSALYLCASSLAAGTTGGYTFGSGTRLTVV.

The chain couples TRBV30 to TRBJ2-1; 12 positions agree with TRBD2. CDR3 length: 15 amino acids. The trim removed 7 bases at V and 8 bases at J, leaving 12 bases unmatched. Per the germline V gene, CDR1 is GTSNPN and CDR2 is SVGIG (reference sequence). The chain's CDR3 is CASLAGGGGFDEQFF. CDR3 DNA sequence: TGTGCCTCCCTAGCGGGAGGGGGTGGATTCGATGAGCAGTTCTTC. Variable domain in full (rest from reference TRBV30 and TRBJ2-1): SQTIHQWPATLVQPVGSPLSLECTVEGTSNPNLYWYRQAAGRGLQLLFYSVGIGQISSEVPQNLSASRPQDRQFILSSKKLLLSDSGFYLCASLAGGGGFDEQFFGPGTRLTVL.

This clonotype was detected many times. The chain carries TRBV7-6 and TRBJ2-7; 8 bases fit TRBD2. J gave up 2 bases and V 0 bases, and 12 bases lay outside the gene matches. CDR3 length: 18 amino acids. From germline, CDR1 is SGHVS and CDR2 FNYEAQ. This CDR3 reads CASSLATYSAGGTYEQYF. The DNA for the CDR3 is TGTGCCAGCAGCTTAGCGACCTACTCCGCGGGGGGAACCTACGAGCAGTACTTC.

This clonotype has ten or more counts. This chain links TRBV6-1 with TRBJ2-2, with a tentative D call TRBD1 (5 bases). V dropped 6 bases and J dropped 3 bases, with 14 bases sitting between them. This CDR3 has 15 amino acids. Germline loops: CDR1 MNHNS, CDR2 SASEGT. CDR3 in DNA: TGTGCCAGCAGACCCGACTTAGGGGACACCGGGGAGCTGTTTTTT. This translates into CASRPDLGDTGELFF.

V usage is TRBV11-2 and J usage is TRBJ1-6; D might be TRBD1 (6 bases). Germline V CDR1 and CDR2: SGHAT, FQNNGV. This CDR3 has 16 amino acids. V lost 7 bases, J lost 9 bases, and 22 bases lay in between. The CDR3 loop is CASTMVSGAIGSPLHF. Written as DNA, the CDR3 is TGTGCCAGCACCATGGTTTCGGGGGCCATTGGTTCACCCCTCCACTTT.

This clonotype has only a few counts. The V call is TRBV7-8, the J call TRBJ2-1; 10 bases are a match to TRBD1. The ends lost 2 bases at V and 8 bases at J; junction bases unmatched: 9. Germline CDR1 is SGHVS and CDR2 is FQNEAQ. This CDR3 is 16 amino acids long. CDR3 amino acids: CASSLMLGQGSDEQFF. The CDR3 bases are TGTGCCAGCAGCTTAATGTTGGGACAGGGGAGCGATGAGCAGTTCTTC.

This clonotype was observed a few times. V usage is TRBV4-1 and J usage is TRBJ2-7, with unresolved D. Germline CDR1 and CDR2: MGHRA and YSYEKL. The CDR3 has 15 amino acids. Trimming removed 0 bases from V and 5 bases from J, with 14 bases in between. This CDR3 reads CASSQEKRTSHEQYF. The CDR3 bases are TGCGCCAGCAGCCAAGAGAAACGTACGTCCCACGAGCAGTACTTC.

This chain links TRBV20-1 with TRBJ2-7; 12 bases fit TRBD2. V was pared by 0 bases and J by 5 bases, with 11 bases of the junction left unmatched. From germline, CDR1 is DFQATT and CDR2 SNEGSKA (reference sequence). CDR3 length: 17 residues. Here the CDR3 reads CSARDFRRLAGANEQYF. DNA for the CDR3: TGCAGTGCTAGAGATTTCCGGAGACTAGCGGGAGCTAACGAGCAGTACTTC.

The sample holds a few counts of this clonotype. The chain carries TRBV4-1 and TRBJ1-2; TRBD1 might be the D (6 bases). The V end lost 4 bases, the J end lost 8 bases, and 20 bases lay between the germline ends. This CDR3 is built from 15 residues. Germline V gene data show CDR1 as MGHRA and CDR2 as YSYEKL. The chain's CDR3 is CASSLQGGPLEGYTF. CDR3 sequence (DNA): TGCGCCAGCAGCCTGCAAGGGGGGCCGTTAGAGGGCTACACCTTC.